This T cell receptor (beta chain) was profiled in a study of OX40 agonist ivuxolimab in advanced cancers. Study at large: Ivuxolimab, an antibody that agonizes OX40 (CD134), was administered to the patients.

Points from the study as a whole: In general, CD8+ T cells held more expanded clones than CD4+ did, on average. Doses of 0.1 to 3.0 mg/kg were accompanied by clonal expansion of CD4+ and CD8+ blood T cells by week 6.

The sampling schedule covered blood at baseline, cycle 4 day 1, and cycle 7 day 1. Profiling relied on immunoSEQ multiplex PCR, and the TCRdb table lists in-frame clones only, not all of them. Of about 72,000 clones in the sample, 85% to 90% were seen once. As concerns this clone: Its antigen remains unknown.

V lost 6 bases and J lost 3; bases outside the gene matches: 2. Germline V gene sequence: CDR1 ENHRY, CDR2 SYGVKD. This CDR3 comprises 13 residues. Sequences were derived from CD4+ or CD8+ T cells sorted from blood, sampled in a trial of the OX40 agonist ivuxolimab. The chain joins TRBV10-3 to TRBJ1-1, with 9 positions matching TRBD1. The sequence came from an adult with an advanced solid tumor such as melanoma, head and neck, liver or kidney cancer. DNA for the CDR3: TGTGCCATCAGCGACAGGGGGGACACTGAAGCTTTCTTT. It translates to CAISDRGDTEAFF.